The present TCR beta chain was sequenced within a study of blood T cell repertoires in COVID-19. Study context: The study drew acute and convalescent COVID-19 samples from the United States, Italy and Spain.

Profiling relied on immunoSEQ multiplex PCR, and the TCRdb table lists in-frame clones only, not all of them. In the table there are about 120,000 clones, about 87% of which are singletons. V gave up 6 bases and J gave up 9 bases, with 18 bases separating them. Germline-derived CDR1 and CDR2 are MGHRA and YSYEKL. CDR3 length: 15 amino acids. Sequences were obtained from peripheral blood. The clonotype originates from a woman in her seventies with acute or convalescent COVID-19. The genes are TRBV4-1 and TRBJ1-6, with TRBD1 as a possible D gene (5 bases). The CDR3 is CASSLGQGVGSPLHF. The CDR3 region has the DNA TGCGCCAGCAGTCTTGGGCAAGGGGTTGGTTCACCCCTCCACTTT.